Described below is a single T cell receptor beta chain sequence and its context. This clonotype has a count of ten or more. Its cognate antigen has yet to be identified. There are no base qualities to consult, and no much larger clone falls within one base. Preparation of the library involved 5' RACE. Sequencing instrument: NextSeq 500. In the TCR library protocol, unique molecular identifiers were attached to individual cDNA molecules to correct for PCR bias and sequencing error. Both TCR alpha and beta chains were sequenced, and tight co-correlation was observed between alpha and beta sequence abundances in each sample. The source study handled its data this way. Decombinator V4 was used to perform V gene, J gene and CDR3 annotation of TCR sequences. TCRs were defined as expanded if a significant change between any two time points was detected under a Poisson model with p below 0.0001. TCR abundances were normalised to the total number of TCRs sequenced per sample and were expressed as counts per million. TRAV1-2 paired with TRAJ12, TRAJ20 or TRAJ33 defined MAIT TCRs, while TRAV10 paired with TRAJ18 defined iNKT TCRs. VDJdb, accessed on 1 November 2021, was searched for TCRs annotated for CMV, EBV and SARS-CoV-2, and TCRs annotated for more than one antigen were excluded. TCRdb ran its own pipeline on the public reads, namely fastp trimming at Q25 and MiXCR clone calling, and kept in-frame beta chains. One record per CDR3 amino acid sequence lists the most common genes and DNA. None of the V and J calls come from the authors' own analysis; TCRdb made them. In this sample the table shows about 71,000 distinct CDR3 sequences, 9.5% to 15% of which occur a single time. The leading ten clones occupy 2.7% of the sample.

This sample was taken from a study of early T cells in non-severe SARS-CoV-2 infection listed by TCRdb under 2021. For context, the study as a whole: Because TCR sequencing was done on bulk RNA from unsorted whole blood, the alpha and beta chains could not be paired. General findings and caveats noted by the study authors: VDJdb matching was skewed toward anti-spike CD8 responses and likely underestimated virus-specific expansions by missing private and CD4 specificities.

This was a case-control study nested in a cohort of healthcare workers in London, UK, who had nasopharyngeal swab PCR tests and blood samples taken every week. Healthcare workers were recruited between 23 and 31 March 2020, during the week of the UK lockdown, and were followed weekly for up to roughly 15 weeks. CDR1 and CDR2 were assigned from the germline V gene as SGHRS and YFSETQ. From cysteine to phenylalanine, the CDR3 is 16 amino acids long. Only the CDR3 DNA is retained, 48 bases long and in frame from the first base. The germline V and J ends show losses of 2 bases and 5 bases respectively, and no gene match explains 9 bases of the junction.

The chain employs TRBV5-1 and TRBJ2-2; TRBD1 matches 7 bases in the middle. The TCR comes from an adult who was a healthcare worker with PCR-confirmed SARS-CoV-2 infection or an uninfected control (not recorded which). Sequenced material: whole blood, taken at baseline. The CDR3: CASSLHTGERTGELFF. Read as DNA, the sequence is TGCGCCAGCAGCTTACACACAGGGGAGAGGACCGGGGAGCTGTTTTTT.